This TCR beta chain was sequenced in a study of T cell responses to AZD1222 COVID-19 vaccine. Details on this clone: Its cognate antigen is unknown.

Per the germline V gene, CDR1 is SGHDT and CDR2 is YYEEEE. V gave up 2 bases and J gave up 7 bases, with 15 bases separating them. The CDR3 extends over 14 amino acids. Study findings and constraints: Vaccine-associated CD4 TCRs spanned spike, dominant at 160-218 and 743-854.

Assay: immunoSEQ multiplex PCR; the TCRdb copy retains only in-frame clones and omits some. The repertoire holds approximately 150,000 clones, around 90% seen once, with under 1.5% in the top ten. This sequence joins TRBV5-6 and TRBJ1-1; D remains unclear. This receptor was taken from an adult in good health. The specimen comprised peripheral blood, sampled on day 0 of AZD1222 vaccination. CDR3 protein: CASSFEGLGIEAFF. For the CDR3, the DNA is TGTGCCAGCAGCTTTGAGGGTCTCGGGATTGAAGCTTTCTTT.